A selection of T cell receptor beta chains follows, all from one sample in a study of blood T cells in healthy people across ages. TCRdb analysed the 5' RACE reads with MiXCR anew, one entry per CDR3 protein. The sample has over a million distinct CDR3 sequences, approximately 43% seen once. Sequencing was carried out using blood. The receptors stem from a woman under 30 in good health. Each CDR3 is given with its conserved first and last residue. Each record gives: V gene, J gene, D gene, clone size, CDR3 DNA, CDR3 protein. A D gene is named only where the DNA matches it firmly. Rows may omit the clone size; those that give it use once, few, many or a size class.

V gene: TRBV9; J gene: TRBJ2-5; D gene: TRBD1; clone size: few; CDR3 DNA: TGTGCCAGCAGCGTAGGGGACAGCCTCCAGGAGACCCAGTACTTC; CDR3 protein: CASSVGDSLQETQYF
V gene: TRBV7-2; J gene: TRBJ2-5; D gene: TRBD2; clone size: .; CDR3 DNA: TGTGCCAGCAGCTTAGTTGCTGGGCTAGGTAGCGGGAGGATCCAAGAGACCCAGTACTTC; CDR3 protein: CASSLVAGLGSGRIQETQYF
V gene: TRBV7-2; J gene: TRBJ2-3; D gene: TRBD2; clone size: many; CDR3 DNA: TGTGCCAGCAGCTCAAAGTTACTAGCGGGGACGCAGTATTTT; CDR3 protein: CASSSKLLAGTQYF
V gene: TRBV25-1; J gene: TRBJ2-3; D gene: TRBD1; clone size: .; CDR3 DNA: TGTGCCAGCGAGGGACAGAACATCCAGTATTTT; CDR3 protein: CASEGQNIQYF
V gene: TRBV6-2/TRBV6-3; J gene: TRBJ2-3; D gene: .; clone size: few; CDR3 DNA: TGTGCCAGCAGCCTCCACAGGGGCACAGATACGCAGTATTTT; CDR3 protein: CASSLHRGTDTQYF
V gene: TRBV2; J gene: TRBJ2-1; D gene: .; clone size: few; CDR3 DNA: TGTGCCAGCTGTCTGGGGAGTTCAAATGAGCAGTTCTTC; CDR3 protein: CASCLGSSNEQFF
V gene: TRBV7-6; J gene: TRBJ2-7; D gene: .; clone size: .; CDR3 DNA: TGTGCCAGCAGCCGAGGTCTCTGGTCCTACGAGCAGTACTTC; CDR3 protein: CASSRGLWSYEQYF
V gene: TRBV6-1; J gene: TRBJ1-4; D gene: TRBD1; clone size: once; CDR3 DNA: TGTGCCAGCAGTCCGCTCCGGACAGGAAGAGGGATAAGGGAAAAACTGTTTTTT; CDR3 protein: CASSPLRTGRGIREKLFF
V gene: TRBV4-1; J gene: TRBJ1-1; D gene: .; clone size: .; CDR3 DNA: TGCGCCAGCAGCCAAGGGGGAGCCTCCTTGGGGACTGAAGCTTTCTTT; CDR3 protein: CASSQGGASLGTEAFF
V gene: TRBV7-2; J gene: TRBJ1-6; D gene: .; clone size: few; CDR3 DNA: TGTGCCAGCAGCTTACTGGGAAATTCACCCCTCCACTTT; CDR3 protein: CASSLLGNSPLHF
V gene: TRBV5-1; J gene: TRBJ1-2; D gene: TRBD1; clone size: few; CDR3 DNA: TGCGCCAGCAGCGACACCAACAGGGGCCAAATCTATGGCTACACCTTC; CDR3 protein: CASSDTNRGQIYGYTF
V gene: TRBV2; J gene: TRBJ1-4; D gene: .; clone size: .; CDR3 DNA: TGTGCCAGCAGTATAGGAGGGATTGAAAAACTGTTTTTT; CDR3 protein: CASSIGGIEKLFF
V gene: TRBV2; J gene: TRBJ1-4; D gene: TRBD1; clone size: few; CDR3 DNA: TGTGCCAGCAGAGCTATACCGGGACAGGGGATTCTAGCAACTAATGAAAAACTGTTTTTT; CDR3 protein: CASRAIPGQGILATNEKLFF
V gene: TRBV4-3; J gene: TRBJ1-1; D gene: .; clone size: once; CDR3 DNA: TGCGCCAGCAGCCAAGACTTCTTGGGTGTGGGTGAGGCTTTCTTT; CDR3 protein: CASSQDFLGVGEAFF
V gene: TRBV29-1; J gene: TRBJ1-1; D gene: .; clone size: few; CDR3 DNA: TGCAGCGTTGGGCAGACCACTGAAGCTTTCTTT; CDR3 protein: CSVGQTTEAFF
V gene: TRBV15; J gene: TRBJ2-1; D gene: TRBD1; clone size: .; CDR3 DNA: TGTGCCACCAGCAATAGACAGGGCAACAATGAGCAGTTCTTC; CDR3 protein: CATSNRQGNNEQFF
V gene: TRBV9; J gene: TRBJ1-2; D gene: TRBD1; clone size: .; CDR3 DNA: TGTGCCAGCAGCGTTAAGACAGGGGCCAACTCTAATGGCTACACCTTC; CDR3 protein: CASSVKTGANSNGYTF
V gene: TRBV29-1; J gene: TRBJ1-5; D gene: .; clone size: .; CDR3 DNA: TGCATCTACCGGGCTTATAGCAATCAGCCCCAGCATTTT; CDR3 protein: CIYRAYSNQPQHF
V gene: TRBV7-9; J gene: TRBJ1-2; D gene: TRBD1; clone size: few; CDR3 DNA: TGTGCCAGCAGCTTACTGTACAGGGGAGAAGGCTACACCTTC; CDR3 protein: CASSLLYRGEGYTF
V gene: TRBV9; J gene: TRBJ2-1; D gene: .; clone size: .; CDR3 DNA: TGTGCCAGCAGCGTAGGGGGGGGGACAGTTGAGCAGTTCTTC; CDR3 protein: CASSVGGGTVEQFF
V gene: TRBV6-5; J gene: TRBJ1-6; D gene: TRBD1; clone size: .; CDR3 DNA: TGTGCCAGCAGACCCGACAGGGTCTATAATTCACCCCTCCACTTT; CDR3 protein: CASRPDRVYNSPLHF
V gene: TRBV5-1; J gene: TRBJ2-7; D gene: TRBD1; clone size: few; CDR3 DNA: TGCGCCAGCAGCTCGGGACAGGGGGCTAACGAGCAGTACTTC; CDR3 protein: CASSSGQGANEQYF
V gene: TRBV6-6; J gene: TRBJ2-3; D gene: TRBD1; clone size: few; CDR3 DNA: TGTGCCAGCAGTTTGGGACAGGCGGCGCAGTATTTT; CDR3 protein: CASSLGQAAQYF
V gene: TRBV5-1; J gene: TRBJ2-4; D gene: TRBD1; clone size: .; CDR3 DNA: TGCGCCAGCAGCCTGGGGACAGCTTCGGTTAACATTCAGTACTTC; CDR3 protein: CASSLGTASVNIQYF
V gene: TRBV20-1; J gene: TRBJ2-1; D gene: TRBD2; clone size: .; CDR3 DNA: TGCAGTGCTAGAGGAACTAGCGGGGGCTCCTACAATGAGCAGTTCTTC; CDR3 protein: CSARGTSGGSYNEQFF
V gene: TRBV20-1; J gene: TRBJ2-7; D gene: .; clone size: few; CDR3 DNA: TGCAGTGCTAGGACTTATCAGGGCTACGAGCAGTACTTC; CDR3 protein: CSARTYQGYEQYF
V gene: TRBV29-1; J gene: TRBJ1-1; D gene: .; clone size: few; CDR3 DNA: TGCAGCGTTGACTACCTATCCGGGAACACTGAAGCTTTCTTT; CDR3 protein: CSVDYLSGNTEAFF
V gene: TRBV20-1; J gene: TRBJ2-1; D gene: .; clone size: few; CDR3 DNA: TGCAGTGCTAGAGGAACTCCGGGACACCTAGTGAATGAGCAGTTCTTC; CDR3 protein: CSARGTPGHLVNEQFF
V gene: TRBV3-1; J gene: TRBJ2-7; D gene: .; clone size: .; CDR3 DNA: TGTGCCAGCAGCCTATACCAGGACGAGCAGTACTTC; CDR3 protein: CASSLYQDEQYF
V gene: TRBV7-9; J gene: TRBJ2-5; D gene: TRBD1; clone size: .; CDR3 DNA: TGTGCCAGCAGCATTGGGACAGGGGGCCGTGAGACCCAGTACTTC; CDR3 protein: CASSIGTGGRETQYF
V gene: TRBV7-2; J gene: TRBJ1-3; D gene: .; clone size: .; CDR3 DNA: TGTGCCAGCAGCTTAGCAACAGGGAGCTCTGGAAACACCATATATTTT; CDR3 protein: CASSLATGSSGNTIYF
V gene: TRBV12-3/TRBV12-4; J gene: TRBJ2-7; D gene: TRBD2; clone size: .; CDR3 DNA: TGTGCCAGCAGCACACTAGCGGGGGCAGACAATGAGCAGTACTTC; CDR3 protein: CASSTLAGADNEQYF
V gene: TRBV5-6; J gene: TRBJ2-1; D gene: TRBD1; clone size: .; CDR3 DNA: TGTGCCAGCAGTTATGGCGGGACAGGGTTGGGTGAGCAGTTCTTC; CDR3 protein: CASSYGGTGLGEQFF
V gene: TRBV2; J gene: TRBJ2-3; D gene: .; clone size: few; CDR3 DNA: TGTGCCAGCAGTGTCTTCACAGATACGCAGTATTTT; CDR3 protein: CASSVFTDTQYF
V gene: TRBV20-1; J gene: TRBJ1-1; D gene: TRBD1; clone size: .; CDR3 DNA: TGCAGTGCTACAATGGACAGGGGGATGTTCAGCACTGAAGCTTTCTTT; CDR3 protein: CSATMDRGMFSTEAFF
V gene: TRBV28; J gene: TRBJ1-1; D gene: TRBD1; clone size: .; CDR3 DNA: TGTGCCAGCAGACCGGGACAGGGTATTGAAGTTTTCTTT; CDR3 protein: CASRPGQGIEVFF
V gene: TRBV7-3; J gene: TRBJ1-2; D gene: .; clone size: .; CDR3 DNA: TGTGCCAGCAGCCTAAGCCACCAAAACTATGGCTACACCTTC; CDR3 protein: CASSLSHQNYGYTF
V gene: TRBV3-1; J gene: TRBJ1-6; D gene: .; clone size: .; CDR3 DNA: TGTGCCAGCAGCCAAGAAACAGGGAGCTCCTATAATTCACCCCTCCACTTT; CDR3 protein: CASSQETGSSYNSPLHF
V gene: TRBV12-3/TRBV12-4; J gene: TRBJ2-7; D gene: .; clone size: .; CDR3 DNA: TGTGCCAGCAGTTTAGGAGGACTAAACCCTTACGAGCAGTACTTC; CDR3 protein: CASSLGGLNPYEQYF
V gene: TRBV12-3/TRBV12-4; J gene: TRBJ2-5; D gene: .; clone size: .; CDR3 DNA: TGTGCCAGCAGTTTAGACACAGGGATAGTAGAGACCCAGTACTTC; CDR3 protein: CASSLDTGIVETQYF
V gene: TRBV10-3; J gene: TRBJ2-6; D gene: .; clone size: .; CDR3 DNA: TGTGCCATCAGCGGCGGGATCGCTGGGGCCAACGTCCTGACTTTC; CDR3 protein: CAISGGIAGANVLTF
V gene: TRBV29-1; J gene: TRBJ1-2; D gene: TRBD1; clone size: few; CDR3 DNA: TGCAGCGTTGAATCCAGGGGGCAAACCTATGGCTACACCTTC; CDR3 protein: CSVESRGQTYGYTF
V gene: TRBV20-1; J gene: TRBJ1-6; D gene: .; clone size: few; CDR3 DNA: TGCAGTGCTAGGGGACTACACGACTATAATTCACCCCTCCACTTT; CDR3 protein: CSARGLHDYNSPLHF
V gene: TRBV6-6; J gene: TRBJ1-5; D gene: .; clone size: few; CDR3 DNA: TGTGCCAGCAGTTACGGGAACGGGGCCTGGCAGCCCCAGCATTTT; CDR3 protein: CASSYGNGAWQPQHF
V gene: TRBV9; J gene: TRBJ2-1; D gene: TRBD2; clone size: .; CDR3 DNA: TGTGCCAGCAGCGTGCGGGGGGGCTCGGGGAATGAGCAGTTCTTC; CDR3 protein: CASSVRGGSGNEQFF
V gene: TRBV9; J gene: TRBJ2-7; D gene: .; clone size: .; CDR3 DNA: TGTGCCAGCAGCGCCGGCGGGGTGGCCTACAATGAGCAGTACTTC; CDR3 protein: CASSAGGVAYNEQYF
V gene: TRBV6-5; J gene: TRBJ1-1; D gene: .; clone size: .; CDR3 DNA: TGTGCCAGCACCACACTCCTGGCAGGGCTCACTGAAGCTTTCTTT; CDR3 protein: CASTTLLAGLTEAFF
V gene: TRBV9; J gene: TRBJ2-1; D gene: .; clone size: many; CDR3 DNA: TGTGCCAGCAGCGCTTTCGTGGGCCGGTCTTACAATGAGCAGTTCTTC; CDR3 protein: CASSAFVGRSYNEQFF
V gene: TRBV5-1; J gene: TRBJ2-1; D gene: TRBD1; clone size: .; CDR3 DNA: TGCGTCAGCAGTTTCGTTACCGGACAACAGGGGGGTGAGCAGTTCTTC; CDR3 protein: CVSSFVTGQQGGEQFF
V gene: TRBV4-1; J gene: TRBJ1-5; D gene: .; clone size: .; CDR3 DNA: TGCGCCAGCAGCCATTTGATCTCGACGTTTAGCAATCAGCCCCAGCATTTT; CDR3 protein: CASSHLISTFSNQPQHF
V gene: TRBV25-1; J gene: TRBJ2-7; D gene: .; clone size: .; CDR3 DNA: TGTGCCAGCAGTGAATCCTTGGACAGCTACGAGCAGTACTTC; CDR3 protein: CASSESLDSYEQYF
V gene: TRBV4-3; J gene: TRBJ2-1; D gene: TRBD2; clone size: .; CDR3 DNA: TGCGCCAGCAGCCAAGCCACCCTACTAGCGGGGCGATACAATGAGCAGTTCTTC; CDR3 protein: CASSQATLLAGRYNEQFF
V gene: TRBV7-9; J gene: TRBJ2-7; D gene: TRBD2; clone size: .; CDR3 DNA: TGTGCCAGCAGCTTGGGGACTAGCTCTCCCTACGAGCAGTACTTC; CDR3 protein: CASSLGTSSPYEQYF
V gene: TRBV20-1; J gene: TRBJ1-2; D gene: TRBD1; clone size: .; CDR3 DNA: TGCAGTGCTAGCTCGAGGGGGCGCGATGGCTACACCTTC; CDR3 protein: CSASSRGRDGYTF
V gene: TRBV15; J gene: TRBJ2-3; D gene: .; clone size: once; CDR3 DNA: TGTGCCACCAGCAGAGATGGTCCGGGACGGAACCCATACACAGATACGCAGTATTTT; CDR3 protein: CATSRDGPGRNPYTDTQYF
V gene: TRBV20-1; J gene: TRBJ1-2; D gene: .; clone size: .; CDR3 DNA: TGCAGTGCCTCACTCCGCAGTCCTAAGGCGGGCTACACCTTC; CDR3 protein: CSASLRSPKAGYTF
V gene: TRBV14; J gene: TRBJ2-5; D gene: TRBD2; clone size: few; CDR3 DNA: TGTGCCAGCAGCCAGTGGACTAGCGGGAAGTACCAAGAGACCCAGTACTTC; CDR3 protein: CASSQWTSGKYQETQYF
V gene: TRBV11-2; J gene: TRBJ2-1; D gene: .; clone size: few; CDR3 DNA: TGTGCCAGCAGCTACCCCAACGAGGGGCTATATGAGCAGTTCTTC; CDR3 protein: CASSYPNEGLYEQFF
V gene: TRBV20-1; J gene: TRBJ2-5; D gene: .; clone size: .; CDR3 DNA: TGCAGTACTAGAGACAATAAGTCCTCTCGAGAGACCCAGTACTTC; CDR3 protein: CSTRDNKSSRETQYF
V gene: TRBV20-1; J gene: TRBJ2-7; D gene: TRBD1; clone size: .; CDR3 DNA: TGCAGTGCTAGAGATGGAGACAGGGGCTACGAGCAGTACTTC; CDR3 protein: CSARDGDRGYEQYF